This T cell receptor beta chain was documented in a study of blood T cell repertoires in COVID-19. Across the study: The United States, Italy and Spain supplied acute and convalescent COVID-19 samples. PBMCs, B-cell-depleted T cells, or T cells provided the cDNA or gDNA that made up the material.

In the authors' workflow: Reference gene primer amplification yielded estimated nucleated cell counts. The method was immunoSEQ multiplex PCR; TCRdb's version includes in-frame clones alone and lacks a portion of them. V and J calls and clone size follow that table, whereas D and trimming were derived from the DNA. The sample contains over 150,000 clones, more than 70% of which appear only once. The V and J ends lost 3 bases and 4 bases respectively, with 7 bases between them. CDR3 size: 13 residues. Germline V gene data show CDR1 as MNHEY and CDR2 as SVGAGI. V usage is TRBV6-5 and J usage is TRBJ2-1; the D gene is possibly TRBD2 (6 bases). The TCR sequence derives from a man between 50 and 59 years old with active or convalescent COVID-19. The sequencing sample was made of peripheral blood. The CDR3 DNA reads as TGTGCCAGCAGTTATGGGACTTACAATGAGCAGTTCTTC. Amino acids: CASSYGTYNEQFF.